Listed below are T cell receptor beta chains from one sample, sequenced in a study of cytomegalovirus exposure and HLA in healthy donors. Assay used: immunoSEQ multiplex PCR; TCRdb lists only in-frame clones, some missing. Here the sample spans 95,000 to 150,000 clones, approximately 65% being singletons. Sequencing used PBMCs. These receptors were collected from a man younger than 35 in good health and CMV-seronegative. Each CDR3 is given with its conserved first and last residue. Fields, in order: clone size, D gene, J gene, V gene, CDR3 protein, CDR3 DNA. D genes are given only for firm matches. Not all rows give a size; the values are once, few, many and, for expanded clones, a class.

clone_size: .
d_call: .
j_call: TRBJ1-4
v_call: TRBV2
cdr3_aa: CASRAGEDEKLFF
cdr3_nt: TGTGCCAGCAGAGCGGGGGAGGATGAAAAACTGTTTTTT

clone_size: .
d_call: .
j_call: TRBJ1-1
v_call: TRBV19
cdr3_aa: CASSIARSEAFF
cdr3_nt: TGTGCCAGTAGTATAGCCCGGAGTGAAGCTTTCTTT

clone_size: once
d_call: .
j_call: TRBJ2-1
v_call: TRBV28
cdr3_aa: CASSRRTNNEQFF
cdr3_nt: TGTGCCAGCAGTCGCCGGACTAACAATGAGCAGTTCTTC

clone_size: few
d_call: TRBD1
j_call: TRBJ1-2
v_call: TRBV28
cdr3_aa: CASSKGQGVTNYGYTF
cdr3_nt: TGTGCCAGCAGTAAGGGACAGGGGGTAACTAACTATGGCTACACCTTC

clone_size: .
d_call: .
j_call: TRBJ1-5
v_call: TRBV30
cdr3_aa: CAWSWPDRRYQPQHF
cdr3_nt: TGTGCCTGGAGTTGGCCTGACAGGCGCTATCAGCCCCAGCATTTT

clone_size: .
d_call: .
j_call: TRBJ1-1
v_call: TRBV27
cdr3_aa: CASSRGGEEAFF
cdr3_nt: TGTGCCAGCAGCCGGGGGGGGGAAGAAGCTTTCTTT

clone_size: few
d_call: .
j_call: TRBJ2-3
v_call: TRBV19
cdr3_aa: CASSPFVRKDTQYF
cdr3_nt: TGTGCCAGTAGTCCCTTCGTTCGTAAAGATACGCAGTATTTT

clone_size: few
d_call: TRBD2
j_call: TRBJ2-7
v_call: TRBV5-1
cdr3_aa: CASSLIAGGPGEQYF
cdr3_nt: TGCGCCAGCAGCTTGATAGCGGGAGGGCCTGGGGAGCAGTACTTC

clone_size: .
d_call: .
j_call: TRBJ2-5
v_call: TRBV6-5
cdr3_aa: CASSLGYEQYF
cdr3_nt: TGTGCCAGCAGCCTAGGCTATGAGCAGTACTTC

clone_size: .
d_call: TRBD2
j_call: TRBJ2-5
v_call: TRBV28
cdr3_aa: CASAGGAQQETQYF
cdr3_nt: TGTGCCAGCGCCGGGGGGGCACAACAAGAGACCCAGTACTTC

clone_size: .
d_call: .
j_call: TRBJ1-2
v_call: TRBV28
cdr3_aa: CASSSEVSYTF
cdr3_nt: TGTGCCAGCAGTTCTGAGGTTAGCTACACCTTC

clone_size: .
d_call: TRBD1
j_call: TRBJ1-4
v_call: TRBV27
cdr3_aa: CASRGTGGQLGGKLFF
cdr3_nt: TGTGCCAGCAGAGGGACAGGGGGCCAGTTGGGGGGAAAACTGTTTTTT

clone_size: medium-sized
d_call: .
j_call: TRBJ2-6
v_call: TRBV4-3
cdr3_aa: CASSQDGTTGANVLTF
cdr3_nt: TGCGCCAGCAGCCAAGATGGGACAACTGGGGCCAACGTCCTGACTTTC

clone_size: .
d_call: .
j_call: TRBJ2-2
v_call: TRBV11-2
cdr3_aa: CASNLGVQNTGELFF
cdr3_nt: TGTGCCAGCAACCTAGGTGTACAGAACACCGGGGAGCTGTTTTTT

clone_size: .
d_call: .
j_call: TRBJ1-1
v_call: TRBV28
cdr3_aa: CASRTGGGFPNTEAFF
cdr3_nt: TGTGCCAGCAGGACGGGGGGCGGTTTCCCGAACACTGAAGCTTTCTTT

clone_size: .
d_call: .
j_call: TRBJ2-1
v_call: TRBV30
cdr3_aa: CAWTGEGVYNEQFF
cdr3_nt: TGTGCCTGGACAGGGGAGGGGGTCTACAATGAGCAGTTCTTC